The rows below give T cell receptor beta chains drawn from one sample of a study of Graves' ophthalmopathy and Graves' hyperthyroidism. TCRdb re-analysed the multiplex PCR reads in MiXCR, keeping a single row per CDR3 protein. The sample includes 500,000 to 700,000 distinct CDR3 sequences, approximately 21% seen only once; the top ten take approximately 6.9%. Sequencing used peripheral blood. Every receptor here comes from a woman aged 18-35 years with stable Graves' hyperthyroidism. Some clones in this sample may be carry-over from other donors' samples. Both conserved end residues are part of each CDR3. Fields, in order: V gene, clone size, D gene, J gene, CDR3 DNA, CDR3 protein. The D gene is left open where the match is weak. Clone size is not always given. Where it is, it says once, few, many or a class for expanded clones.

>TRBV30|many|TRBD1|TRBJ2-5
TGTGCCTGGAGTGGACAGGGCCAAGAGACCCAGTACTTC
CAWSGQGQETQYF
>TRBV12-3/TRBV12-4|many|.|TRBJ1-5
TGTGCCAGCAGCCGGGAGGGTTCGAGCAATCAGCCCCAGCATTTT
CASSREGSSNQPQHF
>TRBV6-2/TRBV6-3|.|TRBD1|TRBJ2-5
TGTGCCAGCAGTTACCCCGGGACAGGGAACTTTGAGACCCAGTACTTC
CASSYPGTGNFETQYF
>TRBV20-1|.|TRBD1|TRBJ2-7
TGCAGTGCTAGCGGGACAGGGGGCCGTTCCTACGAGCAGTACTTC
CSASGTGGRSYEQYF
>TRBV6-2/TRBV6-3|many|.|TRBJ2-2
TGTGCCAGCAGTTACTCGGCTGGGCCGGGCACCGGGGAGCTGTTTTTT
CASSYSAGPGTGELFF
>TRBV28|.|.|TRBJ2-7
TGTGCCAGCAGGTCTCCGGGGGTTCCCTACGAGCAGTACTTC
CASRSPGVPYEQYF
>TRBV24-1|many|.|TRBJ1-1
TGTGCCACCAGTGATCCCGACTACACTGAAGCTTTCTTT
CATSDPDYTEAFF
>TRBV12-3/TRBV12-4|.|.|TRBJ2-7
TGTGCTAGCAGTCCTCCATGTACAGGGCTGTACGAGCAGTACTTC
CASSPPCTGLYEQYF
>TRBV11-2|.|.|TRBJ1-2
TGTGCCAGCAGCTTAGGGACAGCTACTAACTATGGCTACACCTTC
CASSLGTATNYGYTF
>TRBV6-5|many|.|TRBJ1-2
TGTGCCAGCAGGCCGTTTGTTTCAGGGGCCTATGGCTACACCTTC
CASRPFVSGAYGYTF
>TRBV7-8|many|.|TRBJ2-5
TGTGCCAGCAGCTTAGCGACAGAAGAGACCCAGTACTTC
CASSLATEETQYF
>TRBV2|.|TRBD1|TRBJ2-5
TGTGCCAGCAGTTCCGAGGACAGGGGAAGGGAGACCCAGTACTTC
CASSSEDRGRETQYF
>TRBV6-1|once|TRBD1|TRBJ2-7
TGTGCCAGCAGGACAGGGGCAACCTCCTACGAGCAGTACTTC
CASRTGATSYEQYF
>TRBV6-1|many|TRBD1|TRBJ2-7
TGTGCCAGCATAGAGGGGGGACAGGGAAGCTACGAGCAGTACTTC
CASIEGGQGSYEQYF
>TRBV7-9|few|.|TRBJ2-2
TGTGCCAGCAGCTTAGATTCTGGAAACACCGGGGAGCTGTTTTTT
CASSLDSGNTGELFF
>TRBV12-3/TRBV12-4|many|TRBD1|TRBJ2-2
TGTGCCAGCACCCCGACAGGGCCCACCGGGGAGCTGTTTTTT
CASTPTGPTGELFF
>TRBV6-1|.|.|TRBJ1-5
TGTGCCAGCAACCCGGCTTATAGCAATCAGCCCCAGCATTTT
CASNPAYSNQPQHF
>TRBV6-1|few|TRBD1|TRBJ1-2
TGTGCCAGCAGGCAGGGGGGGACGAGCTATGGCTACACCTTC
CASRQGGTSYGYTF
>TRBV30|.|TRBD2|TRBJ2-4
TGTGCCTGGAGTGTACGGAGCGGGAGAAACATTCAGTACTTC
CAWSVRSGRNIQYF
>TRBV7-9|many|TRBD1|TRBJ1-2
TGTGCCAGCAGCAAGACAGGGGAAGGCTACACCTTC
CASSKTGEGYTF
>TRBV12-3/TRBV12-4|.|.|TRBJ2-7
TGTGCCAGCAGCATGACCTACTTCGAGCAGTACTTC
CASSMTYFEQYF
>TRBV19|many|TRBD2|TRBJ2-5
TGTGCCAGTAGTCGACTAGCGGGACGAAACTCCAAGGAGACCCAGTACTTC
CASSRLAGRNSKETQYF
>TRBV5-1|.|.|TRBJ2-1
TGCGCCAGCAGCCCACAACAGGGCCCCTTCATGCTCTTC
CASSPQQGPFMLF
>TRBV7-8|few|TRBD1|TRBJ1-5
TGTGCCAGCAGCTTAGTTCCAGGGGGCGATCAGCCCCAGCATTTT
CASSLVPGGDQPQHF
>TRBV27|.|.|TRBJ2-7
TGTGCCAGCAGTCCGTCCAGGGGGCTGGTAGGGGGGGGGCTATACGAGCAGTACTTC
CASSPSRGLVGGGLYEQYF
>TRBV18|.|.|TRBJ2-5
TGTGCCAGCTCAGGAGGGGCAGCCACTGATGGGACCCAGTACTTC
CASSGGAATDGTQYF
>TRBV5-1|many|.|TRBJ1-1
TGCGCCAGCAGAGAGGAAGAGATGAACACTGAAGCTTTCTTT
CASREEEMNTEAFF
>TRBV7-9|.|.|TRBJ2-7
TGTGCCAGCAGCGCCAACCCCGCCTACGAGCAGTACTTC
CASSANPAYEQYF
>TRBV2|many|TRBD1|TRBJ1-3
TGTGCCAGCAGTGATCAGCAGGGGGCTCGTGGAAACACCATATATTTT
CASSDQQGARGNTIYF
>TRBV7-9|.|.|TRBJ1-2
TGTGCCAGCAGCCCACCTGGGGTACGGTTGAAGGGCTACACCTTC
CASSPPGVRLKGYTF
>TRBV6-1|many|.|TRBJ2-7
TGTGCCAGCAGCGAAGCTTACACAGATGGGTTCCACGAGCAGTACTTC
CASSEAYTDGFHEQYF
>TRBV9|few|TRBD1|TRBJ2-6
TGTGCCAGCAGCGTAAAGAGGACAGGGGCCGGGGCCAACGTCCTGACTTTC
CASSVKRTGAGANVLTF
>TRBV12-3/TRBV12-4|.|.|TRBJ2-2
TGTGCCAGCACCACCGACGGGAACACCGGGGAGCTGTTTTTT
CASTTDGNTGELFF
>TRBV20-1|many|.|TRBJ2-7
TGCAGTGCTTCGGGGATAGCAAGCCCCAACTCCTACGAGCAGTACTTC
CSASGIASPNSYEQYF
>TRBV27|.|.|TRBJ1-1
TGTGCCAGTAGAAAAGGGATGCCCATGAACACTGAAGCTTTCTTT
CASRKGMPMNTEAFF
>TRBV6-2/TRBV6-3|many|TRBD1|TRBJ1-5
TGTGCCAGCAGCCTCGGACAGGGGATAGTTGGAAATCAGCCCCAGCATTTT
CASSLGQGIVGNQPQHF
>TRBV6-5|many|.|TRBJ1-2
TGTGCCAGCAGTTACTCCTTCGGAGACTATGGCTACACCTTC
CASSYSFGDYGYTF
>TRBV6-1|.|TRBD2|TRBJ2-7
TGTGCCAGCAGCCGAGCGGGAGTCGCCTACGAGCAGTACTTC
CASSRAGVAYEQYF
>TRBV5-1|many|TRBD1|TRBJ2-5
TGCGCCAGCAGCTTGACAGACTGGGCAGGGGGAAAGACCCAGTACTTC
CASSLTDWAGGKTQYF
>TRBV5-1|many|.|TRBJ1-1
TGCGCCAGCAGCTTGCTATCGGGATCTAACACTGAAGCTTTCTTT
CASSLLSGSNTEAFF
>TRBV30|.|TRBD2|TRBJ2-7
TGTGCCTGGAGTGTACAGCGGGGGTTCGACGAGCAGTGCTTC
CAWSVQRGFDEQCF
>TRBV4-1|many|TRBD1|TRBJ1-6
TGCGCCAGCAGCCAAGTAGTCCGACAGGGGCGTCCACCCCTCCACTTT
CASSQVVRQGRPPLHF
>TRBV10-3|.|.|TRBJ2-2
TGTGCCATCAGTGCTGGCACCGGGGAGCTGTTTTTT
CAISAGTGELFF
>TRBV4-2|few|TRBD2|TRBJ2-5
TGTGCCAGCAGCCAGGGCTTACCGGGACTATCAGAGACCCAGTACTTC
CASSQGLPGLSETQYF
>TRBV7-9|many|.|TRBJ2-7
TGTGCCAGCAGCTTAGGTGGGGGCCACCACGAGCAGTACTTC
CASSLGGGHHEQYF
>TRBV12-3/TRBV12-4|few|.|TRBJ1-1
TGTGCCAGCAGTCTAGGGCGGGAGACTGAAGCTTTCTTT
CASSLGRETEAFF
>TRBV13|many|.|TRBJ1-1
TGTGCCAGCAGCTTCGGAGACCGGGCCCCTGAAGCTTTCTTT
CASSFGDRAPEAFF
>TRBV20-1|.|TRBD2|TRBJ2-7
TGCAGTGCCAGCGGCGGGGGGGGGACCTGGGCCCTCGAGCAGTACTTC
CSASGGGGTWALEQYF
>TRBV10-1|many|.|TRBJ1-2
TGCGCCAGCAGTGAGAGCAGTGTAGGTGGCTACACCTTC
CASSESSVGGYTF
>TRBV12-3/TRBV12-4|many|.|TRBJ2-7
TGTGCCAGCAGTCCCACCGGGGTTTCGGAGCAGTACTTC
CASSPTGVSEQYF